The rows below give T cell receptor beta chains drawn from one sample of a study of shared clonotypes between healthy human individuals. The method was immunoSEQ multiplex PCR; TCRdb's version includes in-frame clones alone and lacks a portion of them. Of 2.3 million or so clones detected, about 92% appear once; the ten largest clones hold 0.39%. The specimen sequenced was naive CD4+ T cells from PBMCs. The receptor set was obtained from a man between 18 and 29 years old in good health. Some clones in this sample may be carry-over from other donors' samples. CDR3s include the opening cysteine and the closing phenylalanine or tryptophan. The order of the fields is V gene, J gene, CDR3 protein.

TRBV2,TRBJ1-5,CASKADSNQPQHF
TRBV6-5,TRBJ2-5,CASSSVPPGTQYF
TRBV28,TRBJ2-3,CASSLSLGRTGGLNTQYF
TRBV29-1,TRBJ2-3,CSVDQGWVDTQYF
TRBV10-2,TRBJ2-1,CASSESPGRAPYNEQFF
TRBV9,TRBJ1-1,CASSVEGGTGGAPYTEAFF
TRBV19,TRBJ1-5,CASSPGTGRANQPQHF
TRBV5-1,TRBJ1-1,CASSAGTNTEAFF
TRBV2,TRBJ2-7,CASQPNRGAEYEQYF
TRBV11-2,TRBJ2-7,CASSLEQPLWNEQYF
TRBV19,TRBJ2-1,CASSQGLANYNEQFF
TRBV15,TRBJ2-3,CATSRGQTGTDTQYF
TRBV30,TRBJ2-1,CAWSGREQFF
TRBV11-2,TRBJ1-4,CASTATGRNEKLFF
TRBV2,TRBJ1-4,CASSEQGAREKLFF
TRBV9,TRBJ2-5,CASSALDGSQETQYF
TRBV11-2,TRBJ1-4,CASSRDDRPNEKLFF
TRBV7-3,TRBJ2-1,CASSLFGTSGRHNEQFF
TRBV5-1,TRBJ2-7,CASSLGGESSYEQYF
TRBV18,TRBJ2-1,CASSPLLAGDNEQFF
TRBV30,TRBJ2-2,CAWGSDFPTGELFF
TRBV4-1,TRBJ2-3,CASSQDGTTDTQYF
TRBV7-3,TRBJ2-3,CASSFRVSGVTDTQYF
TRBV6-1,TRBJ2-7,CASSTHSVSSYEQYF
TRBV18,TRBJ1-3,CASSSTAPSGNTIYF
TRBV28,TRBJ1-1,CASSSHMGVGTEAFF
TRBV9,TRBJ2-5,CASAVGTSGTQETQYF
TRBV7-8,TRBJ2-7,CASSLDLDASEQYF
TRBV4-1,TRBJ2-2,CASSQGQNTGELFF
TRBV29-1,TRBJ2-7,CSVARRVEYEQYF
TRBV28,TRBJ2-3,CASSLQTSGTDTQYF
TRBV6-5,TRBJ2-1,CASRNRDRVSNEQFF
TRBV28,TRBJ2-5,CASSFLETQYF
TRBV5-1,TRBJ2-7,CASSPGAGQWAYEQYF
TRBV5-5,TRBJ1-5,CASSLAAGNQPQHF
TRBV7-9,TRBJ2-3,CASSLTDTQYF
TRBV10-3,TRBJ1-1,CAIRSLPGTEAFF
TRBV2,TRBJ2-5,CASRGGGAQETQYF
TRBV7-6,TRBJ1-4,CASRQVGVGEKLFF
TRBV2,TRBJ2-2,CASSPPQGTGVTGELFF
TRBV6-1,TRBJ1-1,CASSEPRRPEAFF
TRBV7-3,TRBJ2-5,CASSLTPGPYYGETQYF
TRBV28,TRBJ2-2,CASSSYTGELFF
TRBV30,TRBJ2-1,CAWSTQPTGDEQFF
TRBV28,TRBJ2-6,CASKRAGPGANVLTF
TRBV7-3,TRBJ1-1,CASSSMRNTEAFF
TRBV15,TRBJ1-5,CATRESRRGPQHF
TRBV5-1,TRBJ2-7,CASSYKREFEQYF
TRBV11-2,TRBJ2-7,CASSLGRYEQYF
TRBV29-1,TRBJ2-5,CSAGYQETQYF
TRBV18,TRBJ2-7,CASSPTTYEQYF
TRBV10-1,TRBJ1-1,CASRGPLPYEAFF
TRBV6-5,TRBJ1-1,CASRSQGISTEAFF